This TCR beta chain was observed in a study of human T cells and chemical hapten exposure. Unique molecular identifiers were linked by the library to individual cDNA molecules. In the original processing: A per-sample median of roughly 100,000 TCRs was observed, with a range of roughly 23,224 to 750,000. TCRdb ran MiXCR on the 5' RACE reads and lists one entry per CDR3 protein. None of the V and J calls come from the authors' own analysis; TCRdb made them. Among around 100,000 distinct CDR3 sequences listed, around a fifth were seen once. Total RNA was extracted from unfractionated whole blood. Germline assignment: CDR1 MDHEN and CDR2 SYDVKM. Losses at the gene ends were 4 bases for V and 4 bases for J; bases not matched to a gene: 10. CDR3 length: 17 residues. Only a few counts were recorded for this clonotype.

The chain has TRBV28 and TRBJ1-2, with TRBD1 identical over 12 bases. The receptor was derived from a human donor in good health. CDR3 nucleotide sequence: TGTGCCAGCAGTTCCCGGGGACAGGGGGCTGTCACCTATGGCTACACCTTC. Translated, it gives CASSSRGQGAVTYGYTF.